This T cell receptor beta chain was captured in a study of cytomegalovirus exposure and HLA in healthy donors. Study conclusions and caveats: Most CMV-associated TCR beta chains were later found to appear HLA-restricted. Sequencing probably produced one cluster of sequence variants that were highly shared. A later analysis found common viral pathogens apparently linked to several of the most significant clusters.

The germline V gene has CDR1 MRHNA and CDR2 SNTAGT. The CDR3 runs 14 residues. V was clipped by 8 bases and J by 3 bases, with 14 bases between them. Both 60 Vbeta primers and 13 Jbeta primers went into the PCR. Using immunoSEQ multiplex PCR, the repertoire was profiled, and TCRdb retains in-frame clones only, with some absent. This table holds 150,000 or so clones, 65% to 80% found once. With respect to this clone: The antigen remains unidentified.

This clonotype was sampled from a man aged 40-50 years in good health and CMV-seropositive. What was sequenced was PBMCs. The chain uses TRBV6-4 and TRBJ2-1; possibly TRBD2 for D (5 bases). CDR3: CASRPSGVYNEQFF. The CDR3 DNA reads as TGTGCCAGCCGGCCCAGCGGAGTCTACAATGAGCAGTTCTTC.